The clone carrying this T cell receptor beta chain was detected a few times. This sample was taken from a study of T-cell reconstitution after alpha-beta-depleted transplantation in children. Using unique molecular identifiers, the investigators prepared the TCRbeta library. TCRdb used MiXCR to reprocess the PCR reads, holding one entry per CDR3 protein. The sample yields roughly 220,000 distinct CDR3 sequences, around 12% seen once. Germline CDR1 and CDR2: LGHNA and YNFKEQ. The CDR3 has 14 amino acids. V shed 5 bases, J shed 9 bases, and the junction held 7 bases outside the gene matches. The chain has TRBV4-2 and TRBJ2-1; 10 positions match TRBD1. The starting material was PBMCs from the stem cell graft donor, obtained from the stem cell graft. The sequence was collected from a human donor who donated a stem cell graft to a child with acute lymphoblastic leukemia. CDR3 sequence: CASSFKDRGGEQFF. The CDR3 nucleotides read TGTGCCAGCAGCTTTAAGGACAGGGGGGGTGAGCAGTTCTTC.